In this sample, the clone carrying this TCR beta chain turned up many times. This sample is drawn from a study of patients and donors after allogeneic stem cell transplantation. TCRdb passed the RT-PCR reads through MiXCR, listing each CDR3 protein once. The table has about 230,000 distinct CDR3 sequences, roughly 15% seen once. The specimen sequenced was blood, either unsorted or a sorted T cell fraction (not recorded which). The sequence was obtained from a human donor who was either an allogeneic HSCT recipient or a stem cell or donor lymphocyte infusion donor (not recorded which). It is not recorded whose cells these are; they may come from a transplant donor.

CDR3 coding DNA: TGTGCCAGCAGCCCCGTGGTGGCAGACCAAGAGACCCAGTACTTC. Its protein is CASSPVVADQETQYF. The rearrangement joins TRBV9 to TRBJ2-5, with D unresolved. The CDR3 has 15 residues. The germline V and J ends were trimmed by 4 bases and 0 bases, with 13 bases remaining between them. CDR1 is SGDLS, CDR2 YYNGEE, per germline.